Listed below are T cell receptor beta chains from one sample, sequenced in a study of blood T cell repertoires in COVID-19. TCRdb's copy holds only in-frame clones and misses some; the assay was immunoSEQ multiplex PCR. This sample yields about 32,000 clones, of which approximately 86% are seen a single time; roughly 4.5% belongs to the top ten. Specimen: peripheral blood. The receptors derive from a woman aged 65 to 85 with active COVID-19. Each CDR3 is given without its conserved first and last residue.

TRBV24-1	TRBJ1-1	ATSDGEQGVEAF
TRBV27	TRBJ2-7	ASSTLAGGLYEQY
TRBV19	TRBJ2-3	ASNQQGKADTQY
TRBV9	TRBJ1-6	ASSPQGSSPLH
TRBV9	TRBJ1-3	ASSYRDRAGNTIY
TRBV6-4	TRBJ2-3	ASSDLAGASTDTQY
TRBV7-2	TRBJ1-1	ASSLTGGGTEAF
TRBV11-2	TRBJ2-7	ASSTRTVLGGEQY
TRBV6-4	TRBJ1-6	ASSRDSNSPLH
TRBV9	TRBJ2-2	ASRTGTETGELF
TRBV20-1	TRBJ2-1	SASRGTGFNEQF
TRBV19	TRBJ2-7	ASSSDSSYEQY
TRBV4-3	TRBJ2-3	ASSQDRGDTQY
TRBV7-8	TRBJ2-7	ASGRGAHSYEQY
TRBV4-1	TRBJ1-6	ASSQDPTGGSPLH
TRBV5-4	TRBJ2-1	ASSLMTSGGEQF